This T cell receptor beta chain was identified during a study of T cells expressing NK-cell markers. In generating TCR beta cDNA, 5'RACE template switching with UMIs was used. Following a re-call of the 5' RACE reads, TCRdb has one entry per CDR3 protein and lacks DNA. In all, the sample yields roughly 150,000 distinct CDR3 sequences. The origin of this receptor is a man aged 18 to 69 in good health. Sequencing was carried out using blood T cells: a sorted CD56 or NKG2C T cell subset, CD4+ or CD8+ T cells, or bulk PBMC T cells (not recorded which).

The CDR3: CASNVGTPSNYGYTF. The chain has TRBV7-9 and TRBJ1-2; TCRdb selects TRBD1, and the lack of DNA leaves this call unchecked. The V gene's germline CDR1 is SEHNR and CDR2 FQNEAQ (reference sequence). CDR3 length equals 15 residues.